This TCR beta chain emerged from a study of shared clonotypes between healthy human individuals (dated by TCRdb to 2020 to 2021). With respect to the entire study: The cohort included a few men and a couple of women between 18 and 49 years of age. For each donor, CD4 naive and CD4 memory were each given three plates, CD8 naive was given two plates, and CD8 memory was given one plate. The study deeply sequenced blood TCR repertoires of five healthy adults to estimate repertoire size and the extent of clonotype sharing between individuals. Different laboratories and diverse techniques were used to prepare libraries and sequence TCR repertoires, to increase sequencing depth and limit assay-specific biases. Between about 0.8 and 9 billion PBMCs per donor were obtained by leukapheresis. What the study reported, not specific to this receptor: Sharing across a handful of donors was observed for about 4.8% of naive CD4, over 3% of naive CD8, about 2.5% of memory CD4, and around 0.42% of memory CD8 clonotypes. The small number of donors limited the genetic and exposure-history diversity represented. Higher generation probabilities were observed for clonotypes shared by all four sorted-subset donors than for non-shared clonotypes. Naive subsets generally had larger estimated clonotype richness than memory subsets did. Based on pairwise subsampling, the degree of clonotype sharing among donors was expected to be affected by sequencing depth. Even with the large sequencing depth, rarefaction of the sorted-subset datasets indicated that sequencing was incomplete. Only blood was sampled, and tissue TCR repertoires likely differ from those in blood.

Donors were healthy HIV-negative adults with no recently reported acute infections or vaccinations. All donors were Caucasian adults living in Nashville, Tennessee, USA. CD4+ T cells were enriched by magnetic negative selection; naive cells were then positively selected on CD45RA, and the negative fraction formed the memory subset. After blood collection by leukapheresis, PBMCs were isolated using Ficoll-Histopaque density gradient centrifugation and then cryopreserved in the vapor phase of liquid nitrogen. Purity and quantity of every magnetically sorted T cell population were checked by analytical flow cytometry. Genomic DNA was isolated from each sorted fraction and quantified by UV absorbance on a Nanodrop 2000c. On this clone: Its antigen remains unidentified. Base quality data are lacking; no much larger clone is found one base away.

Including cysteine and phenylalanine, the CDR3 has 10 amino acids. The read is trimmed to its CDR3 DNA, 30 bases read in frame from base 1. Via the germline V gene (reference sequence), CDR1 is DFQATT and CDR2 SNEGSKA. TCR CDR3 regions were amplified from genomic DNA by multiplex PCR using the deep immunoSEQ assay. Extracted genomic DNA from each cell subset was spread evenly across all wells of several immunoSEQ 96-well plates, with each plate serving as a replicate. Each replicate PCR for sorted subsets received roughly 0.2 ug genomic DNA, equal to roughly 33,000 T cell genomes. The purified libraries were quantified using a Qubit 3.0 fluorometer, sized with a Bioanalyzer 2100, and then quantified again using the KAPA Library Quantification kit. Every immunoSEQ 96-well plate was sequenced on a separate single-read 150-cycle Illumina NextSeq 550 flow cell. On the authors' methods: Because the immunoSEQ output held only junctional sequences and lacked quality scores, the filtering could not match the filtering applied to full-length reads. To assign V/J genes and CDR3, sequences were annotated against IMGT germline references using PyIR, a Python wrapper for IgBLAST v1.9. Reads were filtered out if the reads had weak V/J assignments (E-value above 1e-6), no CDR3, stop codons, out-of-frame junctions, or ambiguous translated residues. V3J clonotypes were defined as sequences sharing an identical inferred V gene, J gene, and CDR3 amino acid sequence. To compute the percentage overlap between repertoires, the number of shared unique clonotypes was divided by the size of the smaller repertoire. Three approaches were used to assess repertoire richness: RTK rarefaction, the Chao1 estimator, and Recon v2.1 estimates of unobserved clonotypes. For all TCRbeta clonotypes obtained by the gDNA method from several donors, generation probabilities were computed with OLGA. This is the immuneACCESS table as TCRdb keeps it, with only in-frame sequences that have V and J called. A part of the clones is gone; compared with another copy, unresolved V genes explain less than half, and the rest is unexplained. V and J calls and clone size are given by that table; D and trimming were obtained from the DNA. This sample lists over 850,000 clones; around 82% were detected once. Clones ranked in the top ten supply 0.6% to 0.7% of the sample.

The chain links TRBV20-1 with TRBJ2-1, with the D gene call left open. The source is a man aged 18-30 years in good health. Some clones in this sample may be carry-over from other donors' samples. Sequenced material: memory CD4+ T cells from PBMCs. In light of the paper, this sample's cell subset or site label describes: CD45RA-negative fraction. The CDR3 has the sequence CNAWLLEQFF. The DNA reads TGCAACGCGTGGCTTCTAGAGCAGTTCTTC.